The rows below give T cell receptor beta chains drawn from one sample of a study of PD-1 and CTLA-4 blockade in melanoma. Libraries were prepared by immunoSEQ multiplex PCR; TCRdb keeps only in-frame clonotypes and omits some of them. The sample carries about 16,000 clones, around 70% recorded once. This sample comprised CD8+ T cells from peripheral blood, obtained from a patient given anti-PD-1 treatment. The origin of the receptors is a human donor with melanoma. Both conserved end residues are part of each CDR3. The D gene is left open where the match is weak. Expanded clones get a size class; other rows say once, few or many, or leave the size out.

CDR3,DNA,J,D,size,V
CASSPGAPGELFF,TGTGCCAGCAGCCCCGGGGCCCCCGGGGAGCTGTTTTTT,TRBJ2-2,-,-,TRBV7-8
CASSVGHTVNTEAFF,TGTGCCAGCAGCGTAGGTCACACCGTGAACACTGAAGCTTTCTTT,TRBJ1-1,-,once,TRBV9
CASSPTGVNTEAFF,TGTGCCAGCAGCCCCACAGGGGTGAACACTGAAGCTTTCTTT,TRBJ1-1,TRBD1,-,TRBV7-6
CASSLDWNTEAFF,TGCGCCAGCAGCCTGGACTGGAACACTGAAGCTTTCTTT,TRBJ1-1,-,-,TRBV5-1
CASSLKGGSGETQYF,TGTGCCAGTAGCCTTAAGGGGGGGTCCGGAGAGACCCAGTACTTC,TRBJ2-5,-,-,TRBV19
CASSQEGDFYGYTF,TGTGCCAGCAGCCAAGAGGGGGACTTCTATGGCTACACCTTC,TRBJ1-2,-,-,TRBV4-2
CASSIGITPVKGGGDGYTF,TGTGCCAGTAGTATAGGGATTACCCCGGTGAAGGGCGGCGGGGATGGCTACACCTTC,TRBJ1-2,-,once,TRBV19
CASSISGAGGNTIYF,TGTGCCAGTAGTATATCGGGGGCTGGTGGAAACACCATATATTTT,TRBJ1-3,-,-,TRBV19
CASSPLGTGLGGYTF,TGTGCCAGCAGTCCCCTCGGGACAGGGCTCGGTGGCTACACCTTC,TRBJ1-2,TRBD1,-,TRBV2
CASSPQGAGYGYTF,TGTGCCAGCAGTCCTCAGGGGGCGGGGTATGGCTACACCTTC,TRBJ1-2,TRBD1,-,TRBV6-5
CASSYGASGSYEQYF,TGTGCCAGCAGTTACGGGGCTAGCGGGAGTTACGAGCAGTACTTC,TRBJ2-7,TRBD2,once,TRBV6-5
CASSSVYNEQFF,TGTGCCAGCAGTTCCGTCTACAATGAGCAGTTCTTC,TRBJ2-1,-,few,TRBV12-3/TRBV12-4
CASSQDGSRSSYEQYF,TGCGCCAGCAGCCAAGACGGTAGCCGATCCTCCTACGAGCAGTACTTC,TRBJ2-7,-,-,TRBV4-1
CASSSENTEAFF,TGTGCCAGCAGCTCAGAGAACACTGAAGCTTTCTTT,TRBJ1-1,-,-,TRBV5-6
CASSLLGLAGGDEQFF,TGTGCCAGCAGTCTACTGGGACTAGCGGGGGGAGATGAGCAGTTCTTC,TRBJ2-1,TRBD2,-,TRBV27
CASSTDRVTDEQFF,TGTGCCAGTAGTACGGACAGGGTAACTGATGAGCAGTTCTTC,TRBJ2-1,TRBD1,-,TRBV19
CASSLRGSGEKLFF,TGTGCCAGCAGCCTTCGGGGTTCCGGAGAAAAACTGTTTTTT,TRBJ1-4,-,-,TRBV7-6
CASSFYGTGGSGYTF,TGCGCCAGCAGCTTCTACGGGACAGGGGGCTCTGGCTACACCTTC,TRBJ1-2,TRBD1,-,TRBV5-1
CASSLTGKVGTDTQYF,TGTGCCAGCAGCTTAACAGGGAAGGTGGGCACAGATACGCAGTATTTT,TRBJ2-3,-,-,TRBV7-9
CAWEDSGSLYNSPLHF,TGTGCCTGGGAGGATTCGGGCAGCCTCTATAATTCACCCCTCCACTTT,TRBJ1-6,-,few,TRBV30
CASSLGSGMSREQFF,TGTGCCAGCAGCTTGGGTAGCGGGATGAGTCGCGAGCAGTTCTTC,TRBJ2-1,TRBD2,-,TRBV5-4
CASSVRDRGPEAFF,TGTGCCAGCAGTGTCCGGGACAGGGGCCCTGAAGCTTTCTTT,TRBJ1-1,TRBD1,-,TRBV6-6
CASSLTWDRVYNEQFF,TGTGCCAGCAGTTTAACTTGGGACAGGGTTTACAATGAGCAGTTCTTC,TRBJ2-1,TRBD1,-,TRBV27
CASSDPPNTEAFF,TGTGCCAGCAGTGACCCACCGAACACTGAAGCTTTCTTT,TRBJ1-1,-,few,TRBV6-4
CASSLVGYEQFF,TGTGCCAGCAGTTTAGTAGGGTATGAGCAGTTCTTC,TRBJ2-1,-,-,TRBV27
CAITDGDYGYTF,TGTGCCATCACCGACGGGGACTATGGCTACACCTTC,TRBJ1-2,-,-,TRBV10-3